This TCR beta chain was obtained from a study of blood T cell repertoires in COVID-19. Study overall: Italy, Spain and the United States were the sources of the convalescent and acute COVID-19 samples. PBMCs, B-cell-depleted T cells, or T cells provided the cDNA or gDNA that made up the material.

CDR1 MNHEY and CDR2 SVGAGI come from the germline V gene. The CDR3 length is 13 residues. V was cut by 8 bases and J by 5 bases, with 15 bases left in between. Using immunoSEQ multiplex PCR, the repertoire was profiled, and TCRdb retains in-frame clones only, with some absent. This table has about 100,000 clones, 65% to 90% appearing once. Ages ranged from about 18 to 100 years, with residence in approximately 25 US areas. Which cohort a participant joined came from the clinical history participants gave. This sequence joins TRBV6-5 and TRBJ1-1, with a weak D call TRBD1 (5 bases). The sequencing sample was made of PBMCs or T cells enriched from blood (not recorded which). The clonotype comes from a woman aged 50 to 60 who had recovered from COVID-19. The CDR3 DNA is TGTGCCAGCTCGACGTTTCGGGGGACTGAAGCTTTCTTT. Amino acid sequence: CASSTFRGTEAFF.